The rows below give T cell receptor delta chains drawn from one sample of a study of gamma-delta T cells after stem cell transplantation. TCRdb processed the RT-PCR reads again with the CATT caller. The table records over 5,000 delta-chain clones, roughly 2% of them present only once. Input material: gamma-delta T cells. The receptor set was obtained from a human donor. It is not recorded whose cells these are; they may come from a transplant donor. CDR3s include the opening cysteine and the closing phenylalanine or tryptophan. The D gene is left open where the match is weak. A clone size is listed for some rows: how often the clone was seen (once, few, many), or a class if it is expanded.

18 | TRDJ1 | few | TRDD3 | TRDV2 | TGTGCCTGTGACAACTTACTGGGGGATACGAGGAGCACCGATAAACTCATCTTT | CACDNLLGDTRSTDKLIF
20 | TRDJ1 | medium-sized | TRDD3 | TRDV2 | TGTGCCTGTGACTCTCTGGGGGATACTCGTGGGACCCCTCGGGCCGATAAACTCATCTTT | CACDSLGDTRGTPRADKLIF
18 | TRDJ1 | - | TRDD3 | TRDV2 | TGTGCCTGTGACTCGTTACTGGGGGATTTTAGGTACACCGATAAACTCATCTTT | CACDSLLGDFRYTDKLIF
21 | TRDJ1 | - | TRDD3 | TRDV2 | TGTGCCTGTGACTTACTATATGTTCCTACGGGGGATACGAGGTACACCGATAAACTCATCTTT | CACDLLYVPTGDTRYTDKLIF
18 | TRDJ1 | - | TRDD3 | TRDV2 | TGTGCCTGTGACACCGTGGGACTGGGGGATACGCGTCCCGATAAACTCATCTTT | CACDTVGLGDTRPDKLIF
17 | TRDJ1 | - | TRDD3 | TRDV2 | TGTGCCTGTGACACCCTCAGGACTGGGGGATACACCGATAAACTCATCTTT | CACDTLRTGGYTDKLIF
20 | TRDJ1 | - | TRDD3 | TRDV2 | TGTGCCTGTGACACGTTACCTTCTCTGGGGGCCCCCACGTACACCGATAAACTCATCTTT | CACDTLPSLGAPTYTDKLIF
17 | TRDJ1 | - | TRDD3 | TRDV2 | TGTGCCTGTGACAGGCTGGGGGATACGCTTAGCACCGATAAACTCATCTTT | CACDRLGDTLSTDKLIF
15 | TRDJ1 | large | - | TRDV2 | TGTGCCTGTGACAATATTGGGGATCGCACCGATAAACTCATCTTT | CACDNIGDRTDKLIF
18 | TRDJ1 | medium-sized | - | TRDV2 | TGTGCCTGTGACAAACTGAGTCGGGATCCCCCGTACACCGATAAACTCATCTTT | CACDKLSRDPPYTDKLIF
18 | TRDJ1 | - | TRDD3 | TRDV2 | TGTGCCTGTGACTCACTGGGGGATACGCTATCCAACACCGATAAACTCATCTTT | CACDSLGDTLSNTDKLIF
23 | TRDJ3 | few | TRDD3 | TRDV2 | TGTGCCTGTGACACGCCCCAAGTACTGGGGGATACGCACTACTCCTGGGACACCCGACAGATGTTTTTC | CACDTPQVLGDTHYSWDTRQMFF
19 | TRDJ1 | few | TRDD3 | TRDV2 | TGTGCCTGTGACGGGCTACTGGGGGATACGCTATCCAACACCGATAAACTCATCTTT | CACDGLLGDTLSNTDKLIF
17 | TRDJ3 | medium-sized | - | TRDV2 | TGTGCCTGTGACACCGTAACGGGCTCCTGGGACACCCGACAGATGTTTTTC | CACDTVTGSWDTRQMFF
20 | TRDJ1 | large | TRDD3 | TRDV2 | TGTGCCTGTGACACCGTACAGGGGTTCCCTACTGGGGGATACACCGATAAACTCATCTTT | CACDTVQGFPTGGYTDKLIF